This T cell receptor (beta chain) was sequenced in a study of siplizumab effects on memory and regulatory T cells. Sequencing of each sample assayed around 10^5 TCR templates. The data were produced by immunoSEQ multiplex PCR, yet TCRdb's version contains in-frame clones alone and is incomplete. The sample shows approximately 100,000 clones, around 94% of them seen only once. The CDR3 is 13 amino acids. V lost 6 bases, J lost 5 bases, and 13 bases lay in between. CDR1 is LNHDA, CDR2 SQIVND, per germline (reference sequence). Study conclusions and caveats: Solely a minor proportion of alloreactive clones could be assigned to unstimulated subsets.

Notes on this clone: Its antigen is undetermined.

The V and J genes are TRBV19 and TRBJ1-1; a weak D match, TRBD1 (5 bases). Sequencing input: non-Treg CD4+ T cells sorted from blood. The TCR comes from a human donor in good health. The CDR3 region is CASRLSGGTEAFF. In DNA form, the CDR3 reads TGTGCCAGTAGATTATCCGGGGGGACTGAAGCTTTCTTT.